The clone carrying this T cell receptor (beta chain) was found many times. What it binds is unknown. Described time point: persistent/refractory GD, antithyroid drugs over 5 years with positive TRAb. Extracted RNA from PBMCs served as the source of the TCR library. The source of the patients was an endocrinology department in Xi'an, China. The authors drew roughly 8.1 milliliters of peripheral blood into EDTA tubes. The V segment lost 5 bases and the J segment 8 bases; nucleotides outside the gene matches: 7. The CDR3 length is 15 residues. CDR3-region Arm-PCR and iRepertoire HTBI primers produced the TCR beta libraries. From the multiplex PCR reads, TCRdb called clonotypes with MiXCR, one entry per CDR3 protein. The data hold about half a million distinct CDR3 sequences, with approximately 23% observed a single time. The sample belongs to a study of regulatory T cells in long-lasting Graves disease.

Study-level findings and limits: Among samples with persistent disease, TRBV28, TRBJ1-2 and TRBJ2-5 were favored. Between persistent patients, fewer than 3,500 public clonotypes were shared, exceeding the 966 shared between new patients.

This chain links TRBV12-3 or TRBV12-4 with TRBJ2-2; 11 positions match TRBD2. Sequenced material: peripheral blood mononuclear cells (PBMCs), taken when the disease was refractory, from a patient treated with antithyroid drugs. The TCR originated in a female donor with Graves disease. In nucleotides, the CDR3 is TGTGCCAGCAGTCTACGACTAGCGGGAATAGGGGAGCTGTTTTTT. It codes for CASSLRLAGIGELFF.